This TCR beta chain is drawn from a study of response to subunit inactivated influenza vaccine. V was cut by 4 bases and J by 1 base, with 11 bases left in between. Looked up from germline, CDR1 is SGHRS and CDR2 is YFSETQ. This CDR3 is built from 14 residues. In TCRdb, the RT-PCR reads were re-called with MiXCR into one record per CDR3 protein. The sample includes 800,000 or so distinct CDR3 sequences, around 21% seen only once; the top ten take more than 8.5%. Concerning this clonotype itself: What it recognizes is unknown.

Broader study findings: Few additional T cells are recruited per seasonal influenza vaccination, authors suggested.

This chain connects TRBV5-1 to TRBJ2-5; D gene unclear. Here the sequenced sample was PBMCs from blood, taken 5 days after vaccination. The receptor comes from a man in his forties or fifties who received an inactivated influenza vaccine. CDR3 DNA: TGCGCCAGCAGCGAGGAAGGGATCCAAGAGACCCAGTACTTC. It translates to CASSEEGIQETQYF.